Presented here are 5 T cell receptor beta chains from one specimen sequenced in a study of T cell repertoires in cytomegalovirus infection. TCRdb re-called the reads through MiXCR, storing one row per CDR3 protein. The table lists a few hundred thousand distinct CDR3 sequences, 15% to 20% of them singletons. The sample consisted of CD8+ T cells from PBMCs. The receptors stem from a human donor in good health (CMV status not recorded). Some clones in this sample may be carry-over from other donors' samples.

This clonotype was counted at least ten times. The chain joins TRBV5-6 to TRBJ2-1; D is ambiguous. CDR3 size: 18 residues. With 4 bases removed from V and 0 bases from J, the gap between germline ends came to 20 bases. The germline V gene encodes CDR1 SGHDT and CDR2 YYEEEE. As DNA, the CDR3 is TGTGCCAGCAGCCCAAAACCCCACATGTTAAGCTCCTACAATGAGCAGTTCTTC. Amino acids: CASSPKPHMLSSYNEQFF.

The genes are TRBV5-1 and TRBJ1-1; possibly TRBD1 for D (5 bases). Germline CDR1 SGHRS, CDR2 YFSETQ. V lost 1 base and J lost 0, with 10 bases in between. The CDR3 sequence is 15 residues long. CDR3 sequence (DNA): TGCGCCAGCAGCTTGCGGCAGGGTATGAACACTGAAGCTTTCTTT. Amino acids: CASSLRQGMNTEAFF.

The chain combines TRBV28 with TRBJ2-7; 7 bases match TRBD1. This CDR3 is built from 13 residues. CDR1 is MDHEN, CDR2 SYDVKM, per germline. J gave up 7 bases and V 2 bases, and 5 bases lay outside the gene matches. CDR3 amino acids: CASSLPGQQEQYF. For the CDR3, the DNA is TGTGCCAGCAGTTTACCGGGACAGCAAGAGCAGTACTTC.

In its sample, this clonotype was seen many times. The CDR3 spells CASISAETGELFF. In DNA form, the CDR3 reads TGTGCCAGCATTTCAGCGGAGACCGGGGAGCTGTTTTTT. The J gene is TRBJ2-2, the V gene TRBV6-1, with TRBD2 as a possible D gene (5 bases). The germline gives CDR1 MNHNS, CDR2 SASEGT. V was shortened by 7 bases and J by 5 bases, with 11 bases between the two germline ends. CDR3 length equals 13 residues.

This clonotype was seen ten or more times. The chain links TRBV12-3 or TRBV12-4 to TRBJ1-2, with D unclear. The V and J ends lost 2 bases and 4 bases respectively, with 17 bases between them. The CDR3 runs 16 residues. The chain's CDR3 is CASSLMGGRTLYGYTF. As DNA, the CDR3 is TGTGCCAGCAGTTTAATGGGAGGGAGGACCCTCTATGGCTACACCTTC.